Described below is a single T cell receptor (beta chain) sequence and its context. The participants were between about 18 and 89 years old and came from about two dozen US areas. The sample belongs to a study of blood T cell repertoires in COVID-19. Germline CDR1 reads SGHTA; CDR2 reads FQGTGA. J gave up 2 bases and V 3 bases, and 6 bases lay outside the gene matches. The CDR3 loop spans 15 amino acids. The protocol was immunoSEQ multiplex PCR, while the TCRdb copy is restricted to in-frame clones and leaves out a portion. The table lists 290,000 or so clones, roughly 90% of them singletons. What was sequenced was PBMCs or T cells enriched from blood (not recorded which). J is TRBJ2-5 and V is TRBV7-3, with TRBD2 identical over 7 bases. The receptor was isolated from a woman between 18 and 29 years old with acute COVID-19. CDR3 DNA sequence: TGTGCCAGCAGCTTGGGAGCGGGACTTCAAGAGACCCAGTACTTC. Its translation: CASSLGAGLQETQYF.